This record concerns one T cell receptor (beta chain) sequence. This sample stems from a study of Ad26.COV2.S vaccination and SARS-CoV-2 variants. Treatment of the sample: roughly 19 received Ad26.COV2.S at low or high dose, single or two shots; a few received placebo; per-sample allocation not given. Samples analyzed were those drawn on day 63 after the first vaccine or placebo injection. Germline CDR1 LGHDT, CDR2 YNNKEL (reference sequence). This CDR3 has 15 residues. After removal of 5 bases from V and 3 bases from J, the junction contained 8 bases not matched to a gene. Produced via immunoSEQ multiplex PCR; TCRdb's table is partial and in-frame only. The profile shows hundreds of thousands of clones, around 87% of them singletons.

The clonotype comes from a person between 18 and 65 years old who received the Ad26.COV2.S COVID-19 vaccine or a placebo. The sequences come from peripheral blood, collected in a trial of Ad26.COV2.S vaccine versus placebo. The chain uses TRBV3-1 (or the pseudogene TRBV3-2) and TRBJ2-7, with 9 bases lining up with TRBD1. CDR3 sequence reads: CASSYAGTGLYEQYF. The CDR3 DNA sequence: TGTGCCAGCAGCTACGCCGGGACAGGGCTCTACGAGCAGTACTTC.